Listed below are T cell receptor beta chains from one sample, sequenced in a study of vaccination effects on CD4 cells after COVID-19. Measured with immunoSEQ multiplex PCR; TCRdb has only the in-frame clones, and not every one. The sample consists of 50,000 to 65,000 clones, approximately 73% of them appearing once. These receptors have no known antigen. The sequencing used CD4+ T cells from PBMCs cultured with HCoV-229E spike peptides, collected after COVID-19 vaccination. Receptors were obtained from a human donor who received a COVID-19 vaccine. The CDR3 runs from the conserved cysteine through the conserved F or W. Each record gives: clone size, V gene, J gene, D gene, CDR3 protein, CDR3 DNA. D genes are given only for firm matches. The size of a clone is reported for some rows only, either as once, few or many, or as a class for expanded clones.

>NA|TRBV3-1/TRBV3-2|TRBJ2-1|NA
CASSQRRVGRYNEQFF
TGTGCCAGCAGCCAACGTCGGGTCGGACGGTACAATGAGCAGTTCTTC
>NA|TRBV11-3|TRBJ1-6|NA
CASSLEHPGYGRSPLHF
TGTGCCAGCAGCTTAGAACATCCAGGGTATGGACGTTCACCCCTCCACTTT
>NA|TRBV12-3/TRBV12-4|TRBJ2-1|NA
CASSLNVRYEQFF
TGTGCCAGCAGCCTGAACGTCCGATATGAGCAGTTCTTC
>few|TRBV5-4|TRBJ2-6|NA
CASSLGISGANVLTF
TGTGCCAGCAGCTTGGGAATCTCTGGGGCCAACGTCCTGACTTTC
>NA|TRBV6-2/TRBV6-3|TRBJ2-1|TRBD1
CASSRQGGNEQFF
TGTGCCAGCAGTCGACAGGGGGGGAATGAGCAGTTCTTC
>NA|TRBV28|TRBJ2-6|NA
CASSLSAGANVLTF
TGTGCCAGCAGTTTAAGCGCTGGGGCCAACGTCCTGACTTTC
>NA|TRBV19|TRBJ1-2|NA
CASRRQETSTYGYTF
TGTGCCAGTAGGCGTCAGGAGACCTCAACATATGGCTACACCTTC
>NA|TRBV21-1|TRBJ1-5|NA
CARERGAYSNQPQHF
TGTGCCAGGGAGCGGGGAGCTTATAGCAATCAGCCCCAGCATTTT
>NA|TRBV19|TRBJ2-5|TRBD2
CASNNRGGETQYF
TGTGCCAGTAACAATCGGGGAGGGGAGACCCAGTACTTC
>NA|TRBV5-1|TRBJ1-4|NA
CASSSGSEKLFF
TGCGCCAGCAGCTCCGGGAGCGAAAAACTGTTTTTT
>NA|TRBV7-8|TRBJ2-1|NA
CASSPQQFF
TGTGCCAGCAGCCCTCAGCAGTTCTTC